These 26 T cell receptor beta chains were all obtained from the same sample, sequenced in a study of CD4 T cells in relation to SARS-CoV-2 and coronaviruses. Generated by immunoSEQ multiplex PCR, the TCRdb table keeps only in-frame clones and is missing some. This sample carries tens of thousands of clones, about 91% of them seen once, and the ten largest clones take around 0.43%. Sequenced input: naive CD4+ T cells from PBMCs. As for subset: naive CD4+ T cells isolated by negative enrichment. All receptors derive from an adult with COVID-19.

This clone has just a few counts. The V call is TRBV7-9, the J call TRBJ1-2; 9 positions match TRBD1. The CDR3 is made up of 14 amino acids. CDR1 is SEHNR, CDR2 FQNEAQ, per germline (reference sequence). Trimming at V came to 5 bases and at J to 4 bases, leaving 5 bases not matched to a gene. The CDR3 here is CASSPGQGVYGYTF. CDR3 DNA sequence: TGTGCCAGCAGCCCGGGACAGGGAGTCTATGGCTACACCTTC.

The chain is built from TRBV28 and TRBJ1-1, with unresolved D. Germline CDR1 is MDHEN and CDR2 is SYDVKM. The CDR3 has 12 residues. V lost 2 bases and J 1 base, leaving 2 bases between the germline ends. The CDR3 region has the DNA TGTGCCAGCAGTTTAGCGAACACTGAAGCTTTCTTT. It codes for CASSLANTEAFF. Supplemented by reference TRBV28 and TRBJ1-1, the full variable domain reads DVKVTQSSRYLVKRTGEKVFLECVQDMDHENMFWYRQDPGLGLRLIYFSYDVKMKEKGDIPEGYSVSREKKERFSLILESASTNQTSMYLCASSLANTEAFFGQGTRLTVV.

The V and J genes are TRBV27 and TRBJ1-4, with a tentative D call TRBD1 (5 bases). V was shortened by 1 base and J by 8 bases, with 14 bases between the two germline ends. Germline values: CDR1 MNHEY, CDR2 SMNVEV (reference sequence). The CDR3 is made up of 15 amino acids. DNA for the CDR3: TGTGCCAGCAGTTTATACTCCAGGGCGAAGGAAAAACTGTTTTTT. It codes for CASSLYSRAKEKLFF.

The rearrangement joins TRBV12-3 or TRBV12-4 to TRBJ1-1; D is undetermined. The CDR3 is made up of 12 amino acids. The ends were cut back, 6 bases at V and 4 bases at J, with 9 bases in the middle. CDR3 loop: CASSYKSTEAFF. The CDR3 DNA is TGTGCCAGCAGCTATAAGTCCACTGAAGCTTTCTTT.

The chain has TRBV10-3 and TRBJ2-1; 12 nucleotides agree with TRBD2. J gave up 3 bases and V 6 bases, and 6 bases lay outside the gene matches. Germline CDR1 reads ENHRY; CDR2 reads SYGVKD. CDR3 length equals 16 residues. The CDR3 coding sequence is TGTGCCATCAGAATTCGGACTAGCGGGAACTACAATGAGCAGTTCTTC. It specifies CAIRIRTSGNYNEQFF.

This clone was observed once. V is TRBV2 and J is TRBJ2-5; D may be TRBD2 (6 bases). In germline, CDR1 is SNHLY, CDR2 FYNNEI. CDR3 length equals 15 residues. V lost 3 bases, J lost 4 bases, and 15 bases lay in between. CDR3 sequence: CASSDPGLALETQYF. CDR3 bases: TGTGCCAGCAGTGACCCTGGGCTAGCGTTAGAGACCCAGTACTTC.

This chain joins TRBV18 and TRBJ2-3; TRBD1 agrees at 11 bases. The CDR3 consists of 15 residues. With V trimmed by 2 bases and J by 6 bases, 4 bases remained unmatched. Germline CDR1 KGHSH, CDR2 LQKENI. The CDR3 reads CASSPRTGGMDTQYF. The CDR3, as DNA: TGTGCCAGCTCACCAAGGACAGGGGGCATGGATACGCAGTATTTT. Supplemented by reference TRBV18 and TRBJ2-3, the full variable domain reads NAGVMQNPRHLVRRRGQEARLRCSPMKGHSHVYWYRQLPEEGLKFMVYLQKENIIDESGMPKERFSAEFPKEGPSILRIQQVVRGDSAAYFCASSPRTGGMDTQYFGPGTRLTVL.

The V and J genes are TRBV6-5 and TRBJ1-4; 8 bases line up with TRBD1. Germline CDR1 reads MNHEY; CDR2 reads SVGAGI. Trimming removed 6 bases from V and 7 bases from J; junction bases left unmatched: 7. The CDR3 extends over 14 amino acids. Written as DNA, the CDR3 is TGTGCCAGCAGATCAGGGGGCAGTGGTGAAAAACTGTTTTTT. Encoded protein: CASRSGGSGEKLFF.

V is TRBV27 and J is TRBJ1-1; D remains ambiguous. Germline loops: CDR1 MNHEY, CDR2 SMNVEV (reference sequence). The CDR3 spans 11 residues. Trimming took 7 bases from V and 4 from J, leaving 7 bases between them. The CDR3 DNA reads as TGTGCCAGCACATCGGGCACTGAAGCTTTCTTT. This gives the protein CASTSGTEAFF.

This clone was detected only a few times. V is TRBV5-4 and J is TRBJ2-1; a possible D gene is TRBD1 (6 bases). The V gene's germline CDR1 is SGHNT and CDR2 YYREEE (reference sequence). CDR3 length: 16 residues. V shed 1 base and J shed 0 bases, with 11 bases lying between them. The CDR3 DNA is TGTGCCAGCAGCTTGCCAGGGGAGAGCTCCTACAATGAGCAGTTCTTC. Translated, it gives CASSLPGESSYNEQFF.

The gene calls are TRBV7-3 and TRBJ2-1; 8 nucleotides match TRBD1. Unmatched junction bases numbered 3, after V lost 0 bases and J lost 5 bases. Germline-derived CDR1 and CDR2 are SGHTA and FQGTGA. The CDR3 is 15 amino acids. CDR3 DNA sequence: TGTGCCAGCAGCTTAACCACAGGGGGAAACAATGAGCAGTTCTTC. Residues: CASSLTTGGNNEQFF.

V gene TRBV2 combines with J gene TRBJ1-5; D possibly corresponds to TRBD1 (5 bases). Deletions cut 7 bases from V and 5 bases from J, with 9 bases between. Germline CDR1 and CDR2: SNHLY and FYNNEI. The CDR3 length is 12 residues. The CDR3 here is CASKGNYQPQHF. Written as DNA, the CDR3 is TGTGCCAGCAAGGGGAACTATCAGCCCCAGCATTTT. The full variable domain, rest sourced from reference TRBV2 and TRBJ1-5, is EPEVTQTPSHQVTQMGQEVILRCVPISNHLYFYWYRQILGQKVEFLVSFYNNEISEKSEIFDDQFSVERPDGSNFTLKIRSTKLEDSAMYFCASKGNYQPQHFGDGTRLSIL.

The chain carries TRBV3-1 (or the pseudogene TRBV3-2) and TRBJ2-1; D remains unclear. The germline V gene encodes CDR1 LGHDT and CDR2 YNNKEL (reference sequence). The CDR3 extends over 11 amino acids. Trimming cost V 4 bases and J 9 bases, with 7 bases left between them. The CDR3 DNA is TGTGCCAGCAGCCTAACCACTGAGCAGTTCTTC. Translation gives CASSLTTEQFF.

In DNA, the CDR3 is TGTGCCAGCAGCTTTACCAGTATCTCTGGAAACACCATATATTTT. This gives the protein CASSFTSISGNTIYF. The chain employs TRBV7-9 and TRBJ1-3; D unresolved. The germline gives CDR1 SEHNR, CDR2 FQNEAQ (reference sequence). The CDR3 is made up of 15 amino acids. Trimming took 3 bases from V and 0 from J, leaving 9 bases between them.

This chain joins TRBV4-1 and TRBJ2-3; D is perhaps TRBD1 (6 bases). The V end was cut by 0 bases, the J end by 0 bases, with 13 bases between. Germline lookup yields CDR1 MGHRA and CDR2 YSYEKL. This CDR3 is 17 amino acids long. The CDR3 coding sequence is TGCGCCAGCAGCCAAGAATTCACAGGGAAAAGCACAGATACGCAGTATTTT. This encodes CASSQEFTGKSTDTQYF.

The rearrangement links TRBV19 to TRBJ2-1; 12 nucleotides agree with TRBD1. Germline V gives CDR1 LNHDA, CDR2 SQIVND (reference sequence). V shed 5 bases and J 7 bases; nucleotides not matched to a gene: 6. The CDR3 spans 15 residues. CDR3 nucleotides: TGTGCCAGTAGTTGGGACAGGGGGCTAGGGAATGAGCAGTTCTTC. This gives the protein CASSWDRGLGNEQFF.

This clone came up a few times. The V gene is TRBV4-1, the J gene TRBJ2-7, with 8 bases aligning to TRBD2. Losses at the gene ends were 5 bases for V and 5 bases for J; bases not matched to a gene: 11. Germline V gene sequence: CDR1 MGHRA, CDR2 YSYEKL. The CDR3 extends over 15 amino acids. CDR3 in amino acids: CASSNPPAGVHEQYF. The CDR3 DNA reads TGCGCCAGCAGCAATCCCCCAGCGGGAGTCCACGAGCAGTACTTC.

The chain uses TRBV14 and TRBJ2-7; 7 nucleotides line up with TRBD2. Trimming cost V 1 base and J 6 bases; bases outside gene matches: 9. Germline V gene lookup returns CDR1 SGHDN and CDR2 FVKESK. This CDR3 has 15 residues. CDR3 nucleotide sequence: TGTGCCAGCAGCCAAGGACTGGCGGGGGAAGGCGAGCAGTACTTC. Translated: CASSQGLAGEGEQYF.

This rearrangement joins TRBV19 to TRBJ2-7, with D perhaps matching TRBD1 or TRBD2 (5 bases each). The CDR3 length is 12 residues. CDR1 LNHDA and CDR2 SQIVND come from the germline V gene (reference sequence). V was pared by 8 bases and J by 0 bases, with 8 bases between. This CDR3 reads CASGDHSYEQYF. The DNA of the CDR3 is TGTGCCAGTGGGGACCACTCCTACGAGCAGTACTTC.

The DNA of the CDR3 is TGTGCCATCAGTGAGTCGAGTGGGTTTCAAGAGACCCAGTACTTC. It encodes CAISESSGFQETQYF. This chain connects TRBV10-3 to TRBJ2-5; D is unresolved. Germline assignment: CDR1 ENHRY and CDR2 SYGVKD. Trimming took 0 bases from V and 2 from J, leaving 10 bases between them. The CDR3 extends over 15 amino acids.

CDR3 loop: CSANDRGNTEAFF. In nucleotides, the CDR3 is TGCAGCGCTAATGACAGGGGGAACACTGAAGCTTTCTTT. The rearrangement links TRBV29-1 to TRBJ1-1, with 8 nucleotides matching TRBD1. Germline CDR1 reads SQVTM; CDR2 reads ANQGSEA. This CDR3 contains 13 residues. V lost 7 bases and J lost 1; bases outside the gene matches: 5.

The rearrangement links TRBV18 to TRBJ1-2; no firm D call. The CDR3 extends over 14 amino acids. Germline V gene sequence: CDR1 KGHSH, CDR2 LQKENI. V shed 6 bases and J shed 3 bases, with 14 bases lying between them. Here the CDR3 DNA reads TGTGCCAGCTCTCCAGGAACAACAGACTATGGCTACACCTTC. Amino acid sequence: CASSPGTTDYGYTF.

The chain combines TRBV6-5 with TRBJ2-6, with D perhaps TRBD1 or TRBD2 (5 bases each). Germline V CDR1 and CDR2: MNHEY, SVGAGI. V lost 7 bases to trimming and J lost 3 bases, with 13 bases between them. The CDR3 has 15 residues. CDR3 region: CASTSGTLGANVLTF. The CDR3 DNA follows: TGTGCCAGCACCTCCGGGACCCTTGGGGCCAACGTCCTGACTTTC.

The chain recombines TRBV7-3 with TRBJ1-1; D uncertain. The ends were cut back, 6 bases at V and 2 bases at J, with 10 bases in the middle. CDR1 and CDR2 from the germline V gene are SGHTA and FQGTGA. The CDR3 is 13 residues long. The CDR3 spells CASSYGSNTEAFF. CDR3 nucleotides: TGTGCCAGCAGTTATGGGAGTAACACTGAAGCTTTCTTT.

This chain connects TRBV6-2 or TRBV6-3 to TRBJ2-3, with D possibly TRBD2 on 5 matching bases. CDR3 length equals 15 residues. The V end lost 2 bases, the J end lost 2 bases, and 11 bases lay between the germline ends. CDR1 MNHEY and CDR2 SVGEGT come from the germline V gene. CDR3 in amino acids: CASSYVSGSTDTQYF. DNA for the CDR3: TGTGCCAGCAGTTACGTCTCGGGATCCACAGATACGCAGTATTTT.

As for this clone: This specimen includes other DNA sequences encoding the same CDR3. This chain joins TRBV3-1 (or the pseudogene TRBV3-2) and TRBJ2-1; the D is unclear. Germline CDR1 LGHDT, CDR2 YNNKEL (reference sequence). V gave up 1 base and J gave up 8 bases, with 3 bases separating them. CDR3 size: 11 residues. CDR3 sequence reads: CASSQGYEQFF. Written as DNA, the CDR3 is TGTGCCAGCAGCCAAGGATATGAGCAGTTCTTC.